This TCR beta chain was documented in a study of blood T cells in healthy people across ages. A second PCR of 7 to 11 cycles used a sample-barcoded 5' primer and a J-beta primer mix. One entry per CDR3 protein, called by TCRdb with MiXCR from the 5' RACE reads. The sample contains 450,000 to 650,000 distinct CDR3 sequences, 20% to 30% of which appear only once. Findings of the study overall: A strong correlation was seen between TCR beta diversity and naive T cell percentage. PBMCs were not sorted, which prevented a conclusive comparison of naive versus antigen-experienced cells.

This clonotype turned up a few times. Antigen specificity is unknown. The same specimen was also included in a second study, on T cells of mothers and their children. That work contributes: A slight, non-significant increase in overlap was found for related mother-child pairs relative to unrelated pairs.

Sample: blood. The sequence was collected from a boy between 10 and 17 years old in good health.

Written as DNA, the CDR3 is TGTGCCAGCAGCCAAGCGATTGGCAGACAAGAGACCCAGTACTTC. Residues: CASSQAIGRQETQYF. The V gene is TRBV14, the J gene TRBJ2-5; the D is unclear. CDR3 length: 15 residues. The V end was cut by 1 base, the J end by 2 bases, with 11 bases between. Germline values: CDR1 SGHDN, CDR2 FVKESK.